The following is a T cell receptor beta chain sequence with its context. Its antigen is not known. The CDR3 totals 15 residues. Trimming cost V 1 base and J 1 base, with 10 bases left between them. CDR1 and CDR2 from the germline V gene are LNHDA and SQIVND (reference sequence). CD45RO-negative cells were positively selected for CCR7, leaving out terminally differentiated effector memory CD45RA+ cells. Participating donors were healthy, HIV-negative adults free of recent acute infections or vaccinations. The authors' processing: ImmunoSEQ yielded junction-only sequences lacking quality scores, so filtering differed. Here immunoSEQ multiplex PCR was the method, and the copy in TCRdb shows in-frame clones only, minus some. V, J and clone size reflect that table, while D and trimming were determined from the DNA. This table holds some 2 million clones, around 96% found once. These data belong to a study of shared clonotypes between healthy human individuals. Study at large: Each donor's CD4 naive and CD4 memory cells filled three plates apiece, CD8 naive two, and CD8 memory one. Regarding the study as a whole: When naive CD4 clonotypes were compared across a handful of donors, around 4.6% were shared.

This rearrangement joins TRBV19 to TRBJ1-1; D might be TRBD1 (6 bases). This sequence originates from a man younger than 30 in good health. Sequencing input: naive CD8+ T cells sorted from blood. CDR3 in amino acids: CASSIGTGWNTEAFF. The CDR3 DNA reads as TGTGCCAGTAGTATAGGTACAGGGTGGAACACTGAAGCTTTCTTT.